The 31 T cell receptor beta chains in this list originate from one sample, sequenced in a study of shared clonotypes between healthy human individuals. Assay: immunoSEQ multiplex PCR; the TCRdb copy retains only in-frame clones and omits some. The top ten hold around 24% of the sample, which has some 800,000 clones, over 90% seen once. In the naive CD8 group, cells lacked CD45RO and were positively selected for CCR7, so terminally differentiated effector memory CD45RA+ cells were left out. Source material: naive CD8+ T cells sorted from blood. The receptors originated from a man under 40 in good health.

As concerns this clone: A junction boundary mismatches the germline segment, possibly from a read error. The rearrangement joins TRBV5-4 to TRBJ2-1, with TRBD1 identical over 10 bases. This CDR3 is built from 15 residues. Germline CDR1 and CDR2: SGHNT and YYREEE (reference sequence). This CDR3 is CASRLGDRGGDEQFF. In DNA, the CDR3 is TGTGCCAGCAGATTGGGGGACAGGGGAGGAGATGAGCAGTTCTTC.

The chain has TRBV28 and TRBJ2-5, with 13 bases identical to TRBD2. The CDR3 loop spans 15 amino acids. With V trimmed by 2 bases and J by 4 bases, 1 base remained unmatched. The germline V gene has CDR1 MDHEN and CDR2 SYDVKM. DNA of the CDR3: TGTGCCAGCAGTTTAACTAGCGGGAGGGTAGAGACCCAGTACTTC. It specifies CASSLTSGRVETQYF.

The V call is TRBV11-2, the J call TRBJ2-7; 9 positions agree with TRBD2. Germline CDR1 and CDR2: SGHAT and FQNNGV. The CDR3 is made up of 17 amino acids. V was pared by 4 bases and J by 3 bases, with 13 bases of the junction left unmatched. CDR3 sequence: CASSSPVSASGNYEQYF. CDR3 DNA sequence: TGTGCCAGCAGCTCCCCTGTGTCTGCTAGCGGGAACTACGAGCAGTACTTC.

The chain carries TRBV28 and TRBJ2-7; 8 bases align to TRBD1. The germline CDR1 and CDR2 sequences are MDHEN and SYDVKM. Losses at the gene ends were 3 bases for V and 3 bases for J; bases not matched to a gene: 1. The length of the CDR3 is 13 residues. For the CDR3, the DNA is TGTGCCAGCAGTTTGGGGACAGGCTACGAGCAGTACTTC. Protein: CASSLGTGYEQYF. Full variable domain (missing parts from reference TRBV28 and TRBJ2-7): DVKVTQSSRYLVKRTGEKVFLECVQDMDHENMFWYRQDPGLGLRLIYFSYDVKMKEKGDIPEGYSVSREKKERFSLILESASTNQTSMYLCASSLGTGYEQYFGPGTRLTVT.

The chain recombines TRBV19 with TRBJ2-5; possibly TRBD1 or TRBD2 for D (6 bases each). The CDR3 totals 15 residues. V lost 3 bases and J 6 bases, leaving 17 bases between the germline ends. Germline CDR1 and CDR2: LNHDA and SQIVND (reference sequence). CDR3 loop: CASSMGGSGYQTQYF. CDR3 sequence (DNA): TGTGCCAGTAGTATGGGGGGCAGTGGTTACCAGACCCAGTACTTC.

The chain couples TRBV27 to TRBJ1-5, with a possible D match to TRBD1 (6 bases). Trimming removed 5 bases from V and 4 bases from J, with 15 bases in between. CDR1 is MNHEY, CDR2 SMNVEV, per germline (reference sequence). The CDR3 totals 15 residues. CDR3: CASSVTGHENQPQHF. The CDR3 nucleotides read TGTGCCAGCAGTGTAACGGGACACGAGAATCAGCCCCAGCATTTT.

The J gene is TRBJ2-7, the V gene TRBV21-1; the DNA was not used to check the table's D call, TRBD1. TRBV21-1 is shown as a pseudogene. The CDR3 runs to 16 residues. CDR3 sequence (DNA): TGTGCCAGCAGCAAAGAGGGGGCCCTTGGCCCCTACGAGCAGTACTTC. Its translation: CASSKEGALGPYEQYF.

The DNA of the CDR3 is TGTGCCAGCAGCTCCCCTGCAAGCGTGGTTGGGGCCAACGTCCTGACTTTC. Translation: CASSSPASVVGANVLTF. This chain joins TRBV7-9 and TRBJ2-6; no definite D call. The CDR3 runs to 17 residues. Trimming took 4 bases from V and 3 from J, leaving 16 bases between them. CDR1 is SEHNR and CDR2 is FQNEAQ in the germline V gene (reference sequence). Full variable domain (rest looked up from reference TRBV7-9 and TRBJ2-6): DTGVSQNPRHKITKRGQNVTFRCDPISEHNRLYWYRQTLGQGPEFLTYFQNEAQLEKSRLLSDRFSAERPKGSFSTLEIQRTEQGDSAMYLCASSSPASVVGANVLTFGAGSRLTVL.

The rearrangement joins TRBV29-1 to TRBJ2-3; D gene ambiguous. Germline-derived CDR1 and CDR2 are SQVTM and ANQGSEA. The CDR3 covers 13 residues. Between the trimmed V and J ends, which lost 3 bases and 0 bases, there was a span of 7 bases. In DNA, the CDR3 is TGCAGCGTTGACGAGGAGAGCACAGATACGCAGTATTTT. Residues: CSVDEESTDTQYF.

As for this clone: The identical CDR3 is also encoded by other nucleotide sequences in the sample. The chain joins TRBV5-1 to TRBJ2-5; 10 bases are shared with TRBD1. Trimming cost V 0 bases and J 4 bases; bases outside gene matches: 3. Germline loops: CDR1 SGHRS, CDR2 YFSETQ. The CDR3 is 15 residues long. The CDR3, as DNA: TGCGCCAGCAGCTTGGGGACAGGGGGGAGAGAGACCCAGTACTTC. This sequence encodes CASSLGTGGRETQYF.

The rearrangement uses TRBV27 and TRBJ2-7; TRBD1 is a possible D gene (6 bases). Trimming removed 5 bases at V and 2 bases at J, with 13 bases between. From germline, CDR1 is MNHEY and CDR2 SMNVEV (reference sequence). The CDR3 covers 14 residues. The CDR3 nucleotides are TGTGCCAGCAGTCAAACGACAGGCACCTACGAGCAGTACTTC. It translates to CASSQTTGTYEQYF.

This chain uses TRBV28 with TRBJ1-1; D remains ambiguous. V was pared by 1 base and J by 1 base, with 10 bases between. The CDR3 has 15 residues. Per germline, CDR1 MDHEN and CDR2 SYDVKM. The CDR3 loop reads CASSLSGTTNTEAFF. The CDR3 DNA reads as TGTGCCAGCAGTTTATCCGGCACCACGAACACTGAAGCTTTCTTT.

The rearrangement joins TRBV29-1 to TRBJ2-7; 8 bases agree with TRBD1. The germline gives CDR1 SQVTM, CDR2 ANQGSEA. The CDR3 has 11 residues. CDR3 nucleotide sequence: TGCACACCGGGACAGGCCTACGAGCAGTACTTC. Amino acids: CTPGQAYEQYF.

The chain employs TRBV28 and TRBJ2-7, with D uncertain. The length of the CDR3 is 14 residues. Germline values: CDR1 MDHEN, CDR2 SYDVKM. V was pared by 2 bases and J by 2 bases, with 10 bases between. This CDR3 is CASSLPAGTYEQYF. CDR3 nucleotides: TGTGCCAGCAGTTTACCAGCCGGAACCTACGAGCAGTACTTC.

The chain links TRBV7-9 to TRBJ2-7; D unresolved. Germline CDR1 SEHNR, CDR2 FQNEAQ (reference sequence). V dropped 4 bases and J dropped 0 bases, with 13 bases sitting between them. This CDR3 contains 15 residues. The CDR3 is CASSSPSGFSYEQYF. Here the CDR3 DNA reads TGTGCCAGCAGCTCGCCATCCGGGTTCTCCTACGAGCAGTACTTC.

This rearrangement joins TRBV18 to TRBJ2-1; D ambiguous. The CDR3 has 14 amino acids. Germline CDR1 is KGHSH and CDR2 is LQKENI. V was shortened by 0 bases and J by 8 bases, with 11 bases between the two germline ends. CDR3 DNA: TGTGCCAGCTCACCACCGGAGCGCTTGGATGAGCAGTTCTTC. The encoded protein is CASSPPERLDEQFF.

The chain combines TRBV27 with TRBJ2-3; TRBD1 aligns across 9 bases. Germline CDR1 is MNHEY and CDR2 is SMNVEV (reference sequence). The length of the CDR3 is 13 residues. Germline trimming cut 5 bases from V and 6 bases from J; bases unmatched to any gene: 3. CDR3 protein: CASSRTGVDTQYF. The CDR3 DNA reads as TGTGCCAGCAGTAGGACAGGGGTTGATACGCAGTATTTT.

This clone was seen only once. The genes are TRBV4-1 and TRBJ1-4; D possibly corresponds to TRBD1 (6 bases). CDR1 is MGHRA, CDR2 YSYEKL, per germline. This CDR3 spans 14 amino acids. Trimming stripped 4 bases from V and 4 bases from J, with 10 bases between. The CDR3 bases are TGCGCCAGCAGCCCTACAGGGCATAATGAAAAACTGTTTTTT. Encoded protein: CASSPTGHNEKLFF.

The V gene is TRBV9, the J gene TRBJ1-2; 11 nucleotides agree with TRBD1. The CDR3 spans 13 residues. CDR1 and CDR2 (germline): SGDLS, YYNGEE. V shed 5 bases and J 5 bases; nucleotides not matched to a gene: 2. The CDR3 nucleotides read TGTGCCAGCAGGGGACAGGGGGAATATGGCTACACCTTC. Translating it yields CASRGQGEYGYTF.

The chain carries TRBV29-1 and TRBJ2-1, with D possibly being TRBD2 (5 bases). The V and J ends lost 5 bases and 12 bases respectively, with 20 bases between them. CDR3 length equals 13 residues. The germline V gene encodes CDR1 SQVTM and CDR2 ANQGSEA. The CDR3 DNA sequence: TGCAGCGTTAATGGCGCAGCGGCAGTGGGGCAGTTCTTC. Translated: CSVNGAAAVGQFF.

The gene calls are TRBV2 and TRBJ2-1; maybe TRBD2 (6 bases). The CDR3 sequence is 14 residues long. Trimming took 8 bases from V and 5 from J, leaving 16 bases between them. The germline gives CDR1 SNHLY, CDR2 FYNNEI. DNA of the CDR3: TGTGCCAGCGGAGGCGGGGCCGGGGACAATGAGCAGTTCTTC. This translates into CASGGGAGDNEQFF.

This chain joins TRBV29-1 and TRBJ1-2; D possibly corresponds to TRBD1 (6 bases). Germline V gene sequence: CDR1 SQVTM, CDR2 ANQGSEA. The CDR3 extends over 14 amino acids. V lost 3 bases and J 4 bases, leaving 15 bases between the germline ends. The CDR3 reads CSVDQGTWSYGYTF. DNA of the CDR3: TGCAGCGTTGACCAGGGGACCTGGTCCTATGGCTACACCTTC.

The gene calls are TRBV5-1 and TRBJ2-7, with 8 positions matching TRBD2. CDR1 and CDR2 (germline): SGHRS, YFSETQ. The CDR3 sequence is 16 residues long. Trimming cost V 4 bases and J 4 bases; bases outside gene matches: 13. The CDR3: CASSLGDGLAAYEQYF. The CDR3 nucleotides read TGCGCCAGCAGCCTGGGCGATGGACTAGCAGCTTACGAGCAGTACTTC. Full variable domain (outside the CDR3, taken from reference TRBV5-1 and TRBJ2-7): KAGVTQTPRYLIKTRGQQVTLSCSPISGHRSVSWYQQTPGQGLQFLFEYFSETQRNKGNFPGRFSGRQFSNSRSEMNVSTLELGDSALYLCASSLGDGLAAYEQYFGPGTRLTVT.

The rearrangement uses TRBV6-6 and TRBJ1-2, with D perhaps TRBD1 (6 bases). CDR3 length: 12 residues. The germline gives CDR1 MNHNY, CDR2 SVGAGI (reference sequence). V shed 6 bases and J shed 8 bases, with 13 bases lying between them. CDR3 in amino acids: CASSPGAWGYTF. CDR3 coding DNA: TGTGCCAGCAGCCCGGGGGCGTGGGGCTACACCTTC.

The gene calls are TRBV5-6 and TRBJ2-7; 7 bases are shared with TRBD2. Germline lookup yields CDR1 SGHDT and CDR2 YYEEEE. The CDR3 runs 15 residues. V shed 2 bases and J 2 bases; nucleotides not matched to a gene: 7. In DNA form, the CDR3 reads TGTGCCAGCAGCTTTGCGGGGGACGAGGCCTACGAGCAGTACTTC. Its translation is CASSFAGDEAYEQYF.

This clone was observed a handful of times. The V call is TRBV6-5, the J call TRBJ2-7, with 11 bases aligning to TRBD2. The V gene's germline CDR1 is MNHEY and CDR2 SVGAGI. The V and J ends lost 6 bases and 9 bases, in that order; junction bases with no gene match: 10. CDR3 size: 14 residues. The CDR3 loop reads CASRKGLAGGGQYF. CDR3 nucleotides: TGTGCCAGCAGGAAAGGACTAGCGGGTGGCGGGCAGTACTTC.

In the case of this clone: Other nucleotide sequences in the sample specify the same CDR3. CDR3 DNA: TGCAGCGTTGACAGAAACACCGGGGAGCTGTTTTTT. Residues: CSVDRNTGELFF. The rearrangement joins TRBV29-1 to TRBJ2-2; D uncertain. CDR3 length: 12 amino acids. Germline CDR1 reads SQVTM; CDR2 reads ANQGSEA. Trimming took 3 bases from V and 2 from J, leaving 4 bases between them.

The chain joins TRBV19 to TRBJ2-1; possibly TRBD2 for D (6 bases). CDR1 and CDR2 from the germline V gene are LNHDA and SQIVND (reference sequence). There are 14 residues in the CDR3. Deletions cut 7 bases from V and 2 bases from J, with 12 bases between. The CDR3 loop is CASTPGAAYNEQFF. In DNA, the CDR3 is TGTGCCAGTACCCCGGGAGCTGCCTACAATGAGCAGTTCTTC.

V usage is TRBV7-9 and J usage is TRBJ2-1; TRBD1 might be the D (5 bases). The CDR3 totals 16 residues. Trimming cost V 5 bases and J 3 bases, with 17 bases left between them. Germline loops: CDR1 SEHNR, CDR2 FQNEAQ (reference sequence). The CDR3 bases are TGTGCCAGCAGCCCCACCCCTGGGCAGGGCTACAATGAGCAGTTCTTC. Its translation: CASSPTPGQGYNEQFF.

V gene TRBV27 combines with J gene TRBJ2-5, with D unresolved. This CDR3 comprises 15 residues. Germline V gene data show CDR1 as MNHEY and CDR2 as SMNVEV (reference sequence). Deletions cut 8 bases from V and 5 bases from J, with 21 bases between. The CDR3, as DNA: TGTGCCAGCGGCGATCCCTCTAGGCCAGTGGAGACCCAGTACTTC. Its protein is CASGDPSRPVETQYF.

This clone was seen more than once but under ten times. The chain couples TRBV29-1 to TRBJ2-1, with 7 bases identical to TRBD2. Trimming cost V 3 bases and J 2 bases; bases outside gene matches: 7. The germline V gene has CDR1 SQVTM and CDR2 ANQGSEA. The CDR3 is made up of 15 amino acids. This CDR3 reads CSVEGRAVTYNEQFF. The CDR3 nucleotides read TGCAGCGTTGAGGGGAGGGCCGTGACCTACAATGAGCAGTTCTTC.